This T cell receptor beta chain emerged from a study of blood T cells in healthy people across ages. Study at large: When template switching was applied, about one barcoded beta molecule was captured per two T cells.

Notes on this clonotype: Its matching antigen is unknown.

Study-level points and caveats: A strong correlation was found between TCR beta diversity and the percentage of naive T cells.

PCR was performed a second time for 7 to 11 cycles using a sample-barcoded 5' primer and a J-beta primer mix. Each cDNA molecule, via a template-switch adaptor with 12 random nucleotides, was tagged. From the 5' RACE reads, TCRdb called clonotypes with MiXCR, one entry per CDR3 protein. Among over 1,500,000 distinct CDR3 sequences listed, 30% to 40% were seen once. There are 16 residues in the CDR3. The V and J ends lost 5 bases and 1 base respectively, with 17 bases between them. This chain joins TRBV12-3 or TRBV12-4 and TRBJ2-5, with D possibly TRBD1 on 6 matching bases. Source material: blood. This receptor was identified in a human donor in good health. The CDR3 nucleotides read TGTGCCAGCAGTCATCCGGGACAATGGGGCCAAGAGACCCAGTACTTC. Amino acid sequence: CASSHPGQWGQETQYF.